These 7 T cell receptor beta chains share one sample of origin, sequenced in a study of T cells in women clearing cervical HPV infection. The table came from immunoSEQ multiplex PCR; TCRdb's copy has only in-frame clones and leaves some out. The repertoire shows about 30,000 clones; the top ten hold more than 7%. The sample consisted of blood buffy coat. All receptors come from a woman between 18 and 69 years old with a cervical HPV16 infection that either progressed to CIN3+ or cleared (not recorded which).

This clone counts as large (0.1 to 1%) by frequency. The observed sequence ends 3 residues before the CDR3 terminus, with the missing tail filled in from the germline J gene. The J gene is TRBJ1-3, the V gene TRBV6-4, with D possibly TRBD1 on 6 matching bases. The CDR3 consists of 13 residues. V was pared by 10 bases and J by 2 bases, with 12 bases between. CDR1 is MRHNA, CDR2 SNTAGT, per germline. Incomplete CDR3 DNA: TGTGCCACCCTCACAGGGACTGGAAACACC. Its protein is CATLTGTGNT. The entire CDR3 protein is CATLTGTGNTIYF.

On this clone itself: The CDR3 is cut off 3 residues early in the read; its end comes from the germline J gene. The V and J genes are TRBV10-3 and TRBJ2-1; 8 positions match TRBD1. This CDR3 comprises 15 residues. Germline CDR1 and CDR2: ENHRY and SYGVKD. V shed 7 bases and J 4 bases; nucleotides not matched to a gene: 9. The CDR3 bases that were read are TGTGCCATCACGGGGATAGGACAGGGATACAATGAG. Residues: CAITGIGQGYNE. The CDR3 as a whole reads CAITGIGQGYNEQFF.

Comments on this clone: The read halts 3 residues ahead of the CDR3 end, with the missing end drawn from the germline J gene. This chain uses TRBV19 with TRBJ1-5; 7 bases line up with TRBD1. Trimming cost V 6 bases and J 6 bases; bases outside gene matches: 20. CDR3 length: 18 amino acids. CDR1 LNHDA and CDR2 SQIVND come from the germline V gene (reference sequence). The CDR3 loop reads CASSSSGGQGFAFQPQHF. Incomplete CDR3 DNA: TGTGCCAGTAGCTCATCAGGGGGTCAGGGGTTTGCGTTTCAGCCC.

Note on this clone: The CDR3 goes on 3 residues after the read ends, and that part is filled in from the germline J gene. The chain uses TRBV19 and TRBJ1-3; no clear D gene. This CDR3 region has 13 residues. Germline V gene sequence: CDR1 LNHDA, CDR2 SQIVND (reference sequence). Trimming shortened V by 4 bases and J by 4 bases, and 8 bases separated the two germline ends. The CDR3 here is CASSRAKGNTIYF. CDR3 DNA, as far as it was read: TGTGCCAGTAGTAGGGCCAAGGGAAACACC.

Comment on this clone: The read terminates 3 residues ahead of where the CDR3 ends, so the germline J gene completes it. This rearrangement joins TRBV5-4 to TRBJ2-2; either TRBD1 or TRBD2 may supply D (5 bases each). Between the trimmed V and J ends, which lost 0 bases and 4 bases, there was a span of 10 bases. From germline, CDR1 is SGHNT and CDR2 YYREEE (reference sequence). CDR3 length equals 15 residues. CDR3 region: CASSLVRGGTGELFF. The CDR3 DNA, read in part, is TGTGCCAGCAGCTTGGTGAGGGGCGGCACCGGGGAG.

Comment on this clone: The CDR3 end falls 3 residues outside the read, so it is completed with the germline J gene. The chain uses TRBV2 and TRBJ2-7, with 13 bases fitting TRBD2. V lost 7 bases and J lost 4; bases outside the gene matches: 7. The CDR3 runs to 15 residues. Germline CDR1 and CDR2: SNHLY and FYNNEI. Partial CDR3 DNA: TGTGCCAGCACTAGGACTAGCGGGGGCAGGTACGAG. This sequence encodes CASTRTSGGRYE. In full, the CDR3 is CASTRTSGGRYEQYF.

With respect to this clone: From the germline J gene comes the end of the CDR3, since the read stops 3 residues before it. This chain connects TRBV7-9 to TRBJ2-1; a weak D match, TRBD1 (5 bases). V was shortened by 5 bases and J by 3 bases, with 14 bases between the two germline ends. Germline CDR1 and CDR2: SEHNR and FQNEAQ (reference sequence). This CDR3 has 15 amino acids. The sequenced CDR3 bases are TGTGCCAGCAGCGGACAACGAATTCTCTACAATGAG. Protein: CASSGQRILYNE. The CDR3 reads in full as CASSGQRILYNEQFF.